Listed here are 21 T cell receptor beta chains from one sample, sequenced in a study of lymphopenia after photon versus proton radiotherapy. Here immunoSEQ multiplex PCR was the method, and the copy in TCRdb shows in-frame clones only, minus some. Of more than 30,000 clones listed, 89% are singletons. Here the sequenced sample was peripheral blood, taken from a patient treated with proton-based radiotherapy. These receptors were taken from a woman in her 70s with pancreatic cancer. Some clones in this sample may be carry-over from other donors' samples.

The chain joins TRBV29-1 to TRBJ2-2; TRBD1 matches 10 bases. V gave up 4 bases and J gave up 4 bases; unmatched junction bases: 3. Germline values: CDR1 SQVTM, CDR2 ANQGSEA. The CDR3 runs to 14 residues. DNA for the CDR3: TGCAGCGTTGGGAGGACAGGGGGCACCGGGGAGCTGTTTTTT. Translating gives CSVGRTGGTGELFF.

CDR3 loop: CASSASGTGPYEQYF. The DNA of the CDR3 is TGTGCCAGTAGCGCATCCGGGACGGGTCCCTACGAGCAGTACTTC. This chain links TRBV19 with TRBJ2-7, with D perhaps being TRBD1 or TRBD2 (5 bases each). The CDR3 totals 15 residues. Between the trimmed V and J ends, which lost 6 bases and 2 bases, there was a span of 17 bases. Germline V gene sequence: CDR1 LNHDA, CDR2 SQIVND (reference sequence).

The CDR3 here is CASSATGRTTTNEKLFF. The CDR3 DNA sequence: TGTGCCAGCAGCGCTACGGGACGCACGACAACTAATGAAAAACTGTTTTTT. The chain employs TRBV7-9 and TRBJ1-4; D might be TRBD1 (5 bases). Germline CDR1 is SEHNR and CDR2 is FQNEAQ (reference sequence). The CDR3 sequence is 17 residues long. V lost 5 bases to trimming and J lost 0 bases, with 16 bases between them.

The rearrangement joins TRBV28 to TRBJ2-3; 9 bases are a match to TRBD1. V lost 3 bases and J lost 8; bases outside the gene matches: 6. The germline V gene has CDR1 MDHEN and CDR2 SYDVKM. The CDR3 has 14 residues. The CDR3 region is CASSFAQGAVTQYF. For the CDR3, the DNA is TGTGCCAGCAGTTTTGCACAGGGGGCTGTTACGCAGTATTTT.

This chain uses TRBV19 with TRBJ1-3, with D unclear. Germline lookup yields CDR1 LNHDA and CDR2 SQIVND (reference sequence). The CDR3 has 14 residues. V lost 6 bases and J 0 bases, leaving 9 bases between the germline ends. CDR3 nucleotides: TGTGCCAGTAGACCGGACGGCTCTGGAAACACCATATATTTT. Protein sequence: CASRPDGSGNTIYF.

The chain links TRBV30 to TRBJ2-7; 8 nucleotides match TRBD1. Per the germline V gene, CDR1 is GTSNPN and CDR2 is SVGIG (reference sequence). The CDR3 is 13 amino acids. V dropped 2 bases and J dropped 5; count of bases not matched to a gene: 5. DNA of the CDR3: TGTGCCTGGAGTTTCCAGGGGGCCAACGAGCAGTACTTC. Translation: CAWSFQGANEQYF.

The V gene is TRBV29-1, the J gene TRBJ1-2; D is uncertain. V was trimmed by 3 bases and J by 5 bases, leaving 10 bases between them. The CDR3 is 12 amino acids. The germline V gene encodes CDR1 SQVTM and CDR2 ANQGSEA. The CDR3 sequence is CSVDKYPYGYTF. Here the CDR3 DNA reads TGCAGCGTTGACAAGTATCCATATGGCTACACCTTC. Full variable domain (rest looked up from reference TRBV29-1 and TRBJ1-2): SAVISQKPSRDICQRGTSLTIQCQVDSQVTMMFWYRQQPGQSLTLIATANQGSEATYESGFVIDKFPISRPNLTFSTLTVSNMSPEDSSIYLCSVDKYPYGYTFGSGTRLTVV.

The V gene is TRBV28, the J gene TRBJ1-1; D remains ambiguous. This CDR3 spans 12 amino acids. Germline V gene lookup returns CDR1 MDHEN and CDR2 SYDVKM. V gave up 5 bases and J gave up 4 bases, with 8 bases separating them. CDR3 coding DNA: TGTGCCAGCAGTGCACCTGCCACTGAAGCTTTCTTT. Its protein product is CASSAPATEAFF.

This clone has more than one count but fewer than ten. The gene calls are TRBV5-1 and TRBJ2-5; 10 bases are shared with TRBD2. With V trimmed by 4 bases and J by 2 bases, 5 bases remained unmatched. The CDR3 is made up of 15 amino acids. Germline V gene lookup returns CDR1 SGHRS and CDR2 YFSETQ. This CDR3 is CASSETSGRQETQYF. The DNA of the CDR3 is TGCGCCAGCAGCGAGACTAGCGGGCGACAAGAGACCCAGTACTTC.

V gene TRBV9 combines with J gene TRBJ2-1, with 11 nucleotides matching TRBD2. This CDR3 contains 16 residues. Trimming removed 3 bases from V and 4 bases from J; junction bases left unmatched: 6. The germline CDR1 and CDR2 sequences are SGDLS and YYNGEE. The CDR3 DNA sequence: TGTGCCAGCAGCGGTAGCGGGAGGGCCATATACAATGAGCAGTTCTTC. Its protein product is CASSGSGRAIYNEQFF.

The CDR3 here is CASRPDFSSTDTQYF. The DNA for the CDR3 is TGTGCCAGCAGGCCGGACTTTTCTAGCACAGATACGCAGTATTTT. This chain links TRBV7-2 with TRBJ2-3; D is possibly TRBD2 (5 bases). CDR1 and CDR2 from the germline V gene are SGHTA and FQGNSA. V was clipped by 6 bases and J by 0 bases, with 13 bases between them. The CDR3 has 15 residues.

This chain uses TRBV19 with TRBJ2-2; D not certain. The CDR3 covers 16 residues. V lost 3 bases, J lost 0 bases, and 11 bases lay in between. Germline CDR1 LNHDA, CDR2 SQIVND (reference sequence). The CDR3 DNA reads as TGTGCCAGTAGTATTTTCAGCCCAGCGAACACCGGGGAGCTGTTTTTT. It yields the protein CASSIFSPANTGELFF.

The chain is built from TRBV7-9 and TRBJ2-1, with no clear D. The CDR3 covers 11 residues. Germline lookup yields CDR1 SEHNR and CDR2 FQNEAQ (reference sequence). Trimming stripped 2 bases from V and 8 bases from J, with 4 bases between. The CDR3 region is CASSLFDEQFF. The CDR3, as DNA: TGTGCCAGCAGCTTATTTGATGAGCAGTTCTTC.

The chain is built from TRBV9 and TRBJ2-2; 7 bases fit TRBD2. V shed 0 bases, J shed 5 bases, and the junction held 4 bases outside the gene matches. The CDR3 extends over 15 amino acids. Germline CDR1 and CDR2: SGDLS and YYNGEE. The CDR3: CASSVGPSGTGELFF. DNA for the CDR3: TGTGCCAGCAGCGTAGGTCCTAGCGGAACCGGGGAGCTGTTTTTT.

This clone was counted between two and nine times. The V gene is TRBV30, the J gene TRBJ2-1; TRBD2 aligns across 8 bases. V shed 3 bases, J shed 7 bases, and the junction held 5 bases outside the gene matches. This CDR3 spans 13 amino acids. Germline V gene sequence: CDR1 GTSNPN, CDR2 SVGIG (reference sequence). The CDR3 bases are TGTGCCTGGAGGGCTAGCGGGTCGAATGAGCAGTTCTTC. Encoded protein: CAWRASGSNEQFF.

The chain is built from TRBV19 and TRBJ1-1, with D possibly matching TRBD1 (5 bases). V was trimmed by 7 bases and J by 3 bases, leaving 18 bases between them. This CDR3 has 15 amino acids. CDR1 is LNHDA, CDR2 SQIVND, per germline (reference sequence). The CDR3 loop reads CASTRDGGWDTEAFF. CDR3 DNA sequence: TGTGCCAGTACCCGGGACGGGGGGTGGGACACTGAAGCTTTCTTT.

This chain uses TRBV7-2 with TRBJ2-1, with 10 bases aligning to TRBD2. This CDR3 contains 14 residues. The ends lost 2 bases at V and 9 bases at J; junction bases unmatched: 4. CDR1 and CDR2 from the germline V gene are SGHTA and FQGNSA. CDR3 DNA sequence: TGTGCCAGCAGCTTAAGCGGGAGGGGTGTTGAGCAGTTCTTC. Its translation: CASSLSGRGVEQFF.

This clone showed up just a few times. V gene TRBV27 combines with J gene TRBJ2-3; D uncertain. V dropped 8 bases and J dropped 5 bases, with 17 bases sitting between them. Germline-derived CDR1 and CDR2 are MNHEY and SMNVEV (reference sequence). This CDR3 has 14 amino acids. The CDR3 is CASGKVNFGDTQYF. In DNA form, the CDR3 reads TGTGCCAGCGGAAAGGTTAATTTTGGAGATACGCAGTATTTT.

V gene TRBV5-1 combines with J gene TRBJ2-3, with 7 nucleotides matching TRBD1. This CDR3 is 14 amino acids long. V dropped 4 bases and J dropped 3; count of bases not matched to a gene: 5. The germline CDR1 and CDR2 sequences are SGHRS and YFSETQ. Written as DNA, the CDR3 is TGCGCCAGCAGCGCTGGACAGGAGACAGATACGCAGTATTTT. This codes for CASSAGQETDTQYF.

This rearrangement joins TRBV27 to TRBJ1-1; no clear D. Trimming pared 3 bases from V and 4 bases from J, leaving 9 bases between. Germline-derived CDR1 and CDR2 are MNHEY and SMNVEV (reference sequence). This CDR3 is built from 13 residues. The CDR3 region has the DNA TGTGCCAGCAGTTTCACGGGGTTCACTGAAGCTTTCTTT. It encodes CASSFTGFTEAFF.

The chain carries TRBV5-6 and TRBJ2-1; 9 nucleotides agree with TRBD2. V was pared by 4 bases and J by 9 bases, with 11 bases of the junction left unmatched. This CDR3 is 15 amino acids long. CDR1 and CDR2 from the germline V gene are SGHDT and YYEEEE. This chain's CDR3 is CASSGLAGAQGEQFF. CDR3 DNA: TGTGCCAGCAGCGGATTAGCGGGAGCCCAAGGTGAGCAGTTCTTC.